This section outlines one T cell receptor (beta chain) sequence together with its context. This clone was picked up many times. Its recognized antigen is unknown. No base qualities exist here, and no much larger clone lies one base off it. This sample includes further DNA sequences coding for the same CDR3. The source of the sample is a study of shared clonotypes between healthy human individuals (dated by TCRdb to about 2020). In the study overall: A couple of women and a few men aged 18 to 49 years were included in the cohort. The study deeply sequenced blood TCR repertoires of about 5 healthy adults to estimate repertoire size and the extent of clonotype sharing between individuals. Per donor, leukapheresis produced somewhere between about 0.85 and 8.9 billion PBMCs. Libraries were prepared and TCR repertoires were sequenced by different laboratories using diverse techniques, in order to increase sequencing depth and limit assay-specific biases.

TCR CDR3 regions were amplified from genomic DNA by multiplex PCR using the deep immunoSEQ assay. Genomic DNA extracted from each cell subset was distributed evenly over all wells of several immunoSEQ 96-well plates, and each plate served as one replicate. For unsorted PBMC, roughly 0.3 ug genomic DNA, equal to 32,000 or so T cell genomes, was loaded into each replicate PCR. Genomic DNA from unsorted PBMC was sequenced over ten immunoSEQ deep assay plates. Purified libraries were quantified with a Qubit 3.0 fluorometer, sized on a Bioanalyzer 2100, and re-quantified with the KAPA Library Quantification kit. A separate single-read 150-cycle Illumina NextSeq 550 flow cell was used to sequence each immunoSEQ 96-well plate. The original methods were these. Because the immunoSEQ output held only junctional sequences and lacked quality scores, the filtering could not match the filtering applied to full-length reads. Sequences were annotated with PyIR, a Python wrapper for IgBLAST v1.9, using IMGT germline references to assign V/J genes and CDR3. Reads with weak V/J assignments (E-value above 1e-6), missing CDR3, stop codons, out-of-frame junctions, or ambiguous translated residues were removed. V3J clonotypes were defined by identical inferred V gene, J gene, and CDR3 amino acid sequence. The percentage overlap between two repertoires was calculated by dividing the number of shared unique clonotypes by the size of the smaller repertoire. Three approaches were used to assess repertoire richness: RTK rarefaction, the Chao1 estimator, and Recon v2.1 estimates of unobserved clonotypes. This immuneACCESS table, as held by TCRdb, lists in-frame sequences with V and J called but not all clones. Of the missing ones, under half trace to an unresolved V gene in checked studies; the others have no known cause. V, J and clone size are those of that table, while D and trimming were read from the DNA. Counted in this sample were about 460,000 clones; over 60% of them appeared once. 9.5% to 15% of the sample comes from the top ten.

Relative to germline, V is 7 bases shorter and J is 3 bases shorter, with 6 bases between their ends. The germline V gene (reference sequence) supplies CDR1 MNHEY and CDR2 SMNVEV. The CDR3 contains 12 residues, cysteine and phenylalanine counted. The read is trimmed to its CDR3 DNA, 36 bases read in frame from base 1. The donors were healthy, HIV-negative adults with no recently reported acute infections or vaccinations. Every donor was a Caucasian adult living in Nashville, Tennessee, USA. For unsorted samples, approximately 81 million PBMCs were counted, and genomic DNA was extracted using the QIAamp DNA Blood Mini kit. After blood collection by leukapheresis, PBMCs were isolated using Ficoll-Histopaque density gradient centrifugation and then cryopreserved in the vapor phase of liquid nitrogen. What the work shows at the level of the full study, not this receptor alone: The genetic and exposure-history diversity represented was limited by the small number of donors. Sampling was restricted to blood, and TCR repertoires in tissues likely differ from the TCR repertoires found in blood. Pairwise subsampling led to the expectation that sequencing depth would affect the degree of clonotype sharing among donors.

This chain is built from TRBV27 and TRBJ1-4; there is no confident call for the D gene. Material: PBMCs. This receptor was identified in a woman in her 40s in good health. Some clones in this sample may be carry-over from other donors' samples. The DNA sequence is TGTGCCAGCAAAACTGCTAATGAAAAACTGTTTTTT. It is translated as CASKTANEKLFF.